This TCR beta chain was documented in a study of cytomegalovirus exposure and HLA in healthy donors. In the case of this clone: The antigen is undetermined.

General observations from the study: Earlier findings revealed that most TCR beta V segments proved productive either about 87% or about 30% of the time. The investigators catalogued some 150 TCR beta chains as cytomegalovirus-associated. Versus the roughly 670-donor mean, an Asian-associated ancestry cluster reportedly showed fewer N-insertions in a later analysis.

The study ran its PCR with 60 Vbeta and 13 Jbeta primers. In the authors' workflow: Around 80 million unique TCR beta chains, around 11 million of them shared, were counted by a later analysis. This table comes from immunoSEQ multiplex PCR, and its TCRdb copy is limited to in-frame clones, with some not included. D and trimming were read from the DNA, whereas the V and J calls and clone size are those reported in that table. The sample carries 180,000 or so clones, around 80% recorded once. The receptor comes from a middle-aged woman in good health and CMV-seropositive. The sample was PBMCs.

DNA of the CDR3: TGTGCCAGCAGCGTAGGACAGGGGTCTGGAAACACCATATATTTT. It translates to CASSVGQGSGNTIYF. The chain couples TRBV9 to TRBJ1-3, with 8 bases matching TRBD1. With V trimmed by 0 bases and J by 1 base, 0 bases remained unmatched. The length of the CDR3 is 15 residues. CDR1 SGDLS and CDR2 YYNGEE come from the germline V gene.